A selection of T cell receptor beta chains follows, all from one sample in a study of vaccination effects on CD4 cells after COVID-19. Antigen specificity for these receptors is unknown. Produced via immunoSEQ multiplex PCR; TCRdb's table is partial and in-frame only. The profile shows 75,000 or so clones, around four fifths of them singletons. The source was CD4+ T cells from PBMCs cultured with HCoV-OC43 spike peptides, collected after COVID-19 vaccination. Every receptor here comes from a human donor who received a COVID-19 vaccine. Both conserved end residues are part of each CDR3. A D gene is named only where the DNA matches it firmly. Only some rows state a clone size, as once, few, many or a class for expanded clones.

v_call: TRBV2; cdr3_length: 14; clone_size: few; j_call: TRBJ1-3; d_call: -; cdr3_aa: CAGDGESSGNTIYF; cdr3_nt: TGTGCCGGGGACGGTGAAAGCTCTGGAAACACCATATATTTT
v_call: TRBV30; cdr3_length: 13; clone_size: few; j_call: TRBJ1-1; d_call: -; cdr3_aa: CAWSEGSHTEAFF; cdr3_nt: TGTGCCTGGAGTGAGGGCTCTCACACTGAAGCTTTCTTT
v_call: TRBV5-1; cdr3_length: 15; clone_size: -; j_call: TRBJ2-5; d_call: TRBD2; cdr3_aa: CASSLVAGGPETQYF; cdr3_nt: TGCGCCAGCAGCTTGGTGGCGGGGGGGCCAGAGACCCAGTACTTC
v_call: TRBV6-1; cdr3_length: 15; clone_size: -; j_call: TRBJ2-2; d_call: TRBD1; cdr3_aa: CASSERDRKTGELFF; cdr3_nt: TGTGCCAGCAGTGAGAGGGACAGAAAGACCGGGGAGCTGTTTTTT
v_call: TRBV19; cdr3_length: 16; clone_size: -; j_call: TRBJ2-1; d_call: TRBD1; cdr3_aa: CASSISGTGDYNEQFF; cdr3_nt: TGTGCCAGTAGTATATCCGGGACAGGGGACTACAATGAGCAGTTCTTC
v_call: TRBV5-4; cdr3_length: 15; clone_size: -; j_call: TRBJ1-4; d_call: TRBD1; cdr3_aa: CASSFRTGGNEKLFF; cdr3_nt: TGTGCCAGCAGTTTTAGGACAGGGGGGAATGAAAAACTGTTTTTT
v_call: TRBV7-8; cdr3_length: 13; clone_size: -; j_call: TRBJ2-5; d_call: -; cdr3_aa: CASSSGVQETQYF; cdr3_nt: TGTGCCAGCAGCTCGGGGGTTCAAGAGACCCAGTACTTC
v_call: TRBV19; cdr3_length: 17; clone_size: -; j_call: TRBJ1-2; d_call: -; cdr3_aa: CASSIPGARGPHYGYTF; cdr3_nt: TGTGCCAGTAGTATACCCGGGGCACGGGGACCTCACTATGGCTACACCTTC
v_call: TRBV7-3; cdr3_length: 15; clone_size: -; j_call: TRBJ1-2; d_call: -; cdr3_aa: CASSLTGGSGYGYTF; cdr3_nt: TGTGCCAGCAGCTTAACAGGGGGTAGTGGCTATGGCTACACCTTC
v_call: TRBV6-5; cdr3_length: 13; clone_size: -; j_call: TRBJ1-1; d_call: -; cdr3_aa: CACHRVTNTEAFF; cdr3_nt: TGTGCCTGCCACAGGGTAACGAACACTGAAGCTTTCTTT
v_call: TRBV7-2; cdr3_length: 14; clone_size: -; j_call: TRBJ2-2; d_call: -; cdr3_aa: CASSLIVPGGELFF; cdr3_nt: TGTGCCAGCAGCTTAATTGTCCCGGGGGGGGAGCTGTTTTTT
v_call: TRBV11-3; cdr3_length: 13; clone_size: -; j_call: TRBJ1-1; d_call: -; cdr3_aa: CASSLRGNTEAFF; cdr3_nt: TGTGCCAGCAGCCTACGAGGTAACACTGAAGCTTTCTTT
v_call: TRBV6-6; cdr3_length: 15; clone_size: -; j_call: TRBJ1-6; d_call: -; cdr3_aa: CASRDMTGSGSPLHF; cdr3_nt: TGTGCCAGCAGGGATATGACAGGTTCGGGGTCACCCCTCCACTTT
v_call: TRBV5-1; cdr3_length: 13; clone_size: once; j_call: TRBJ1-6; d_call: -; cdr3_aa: CASSPEGQSPLHF; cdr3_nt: TGCGCCAGCAGCCCGGAGGGGCAGTCACCCCTCCACTTT
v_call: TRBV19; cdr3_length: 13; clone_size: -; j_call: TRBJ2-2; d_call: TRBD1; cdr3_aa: CASRQGGTGELFF; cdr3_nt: TGTGCCAGCAGACAGGGGGGCACCGGGGAGCTGTTTTTT
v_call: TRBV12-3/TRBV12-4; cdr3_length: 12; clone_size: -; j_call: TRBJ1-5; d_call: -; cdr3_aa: CASSLGYQPQHF; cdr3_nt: TGTGCCAGCAGTTTAGGGTACCAGCCCCAGCATTTT
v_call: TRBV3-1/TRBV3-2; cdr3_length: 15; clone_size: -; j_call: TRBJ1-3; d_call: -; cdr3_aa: CASSQAAGGGNTIYF; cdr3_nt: TGTGCCAGCAGCCAGGCCGCCGGGGGTGGAAACACCATATATTTT
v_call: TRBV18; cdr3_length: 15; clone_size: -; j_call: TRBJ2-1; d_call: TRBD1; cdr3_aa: CASSPGQGSYNEQFF; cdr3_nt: TGTGCCAGCTCACCAGGACAGGGGTCATACAATGAGCAGTTCTTC
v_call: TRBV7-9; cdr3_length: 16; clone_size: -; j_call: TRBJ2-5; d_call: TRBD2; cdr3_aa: CASSLGVAGAQETQYF; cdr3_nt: TGTGCCAGCAGCTTAGGGGTAGCGGGGGCTCAAGAGACCCAGTACTTC
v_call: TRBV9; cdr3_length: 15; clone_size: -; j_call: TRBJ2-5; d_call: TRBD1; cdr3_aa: CASSVGGQGRETQYF; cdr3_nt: TGTGCCAGCAGCGTAGGGGGACAGGGGAGAGAGACCCAGTACTTC
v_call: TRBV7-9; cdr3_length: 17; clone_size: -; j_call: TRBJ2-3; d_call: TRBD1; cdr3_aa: CASSPRPGTGKTDTQYF; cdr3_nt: TGTGCCAGCAGCCCCCGTCCCGGGACAGGGAAAACAGATACGCAGTATTTT
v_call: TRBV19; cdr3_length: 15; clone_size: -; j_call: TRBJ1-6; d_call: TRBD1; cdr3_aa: CASSVAGTGVSPLHF; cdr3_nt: TGTGCCAGTAGTGTGGCCGGGACAGGGGTGTCACCCCTCCACTTT
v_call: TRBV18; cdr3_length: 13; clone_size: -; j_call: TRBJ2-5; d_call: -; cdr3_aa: CASSGVPRETQYF; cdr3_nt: TGTGCCAGCTCAGGTGTGCCTCGGGAGACCCAGTACTTC
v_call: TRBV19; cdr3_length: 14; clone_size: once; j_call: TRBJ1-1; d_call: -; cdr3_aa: CASKIDRFITEAFF; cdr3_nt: TGTGCCAGCAAGATCGACAGGTTTATCACTGAAGCTTTCTTT
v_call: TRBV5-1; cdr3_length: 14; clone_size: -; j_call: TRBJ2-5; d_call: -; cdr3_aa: CASTALGIQETQYF; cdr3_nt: TGCGCCAGCACCGCCCTTGGGATACAAGAGACCCAGTACTTC
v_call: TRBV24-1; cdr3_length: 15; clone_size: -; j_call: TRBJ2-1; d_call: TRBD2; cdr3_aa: CATSDPSGGVNEQFF; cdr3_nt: TGTGCCACCAGTGACCCTAGCGGGGGGGTTAATGAGCAGTTCTTC
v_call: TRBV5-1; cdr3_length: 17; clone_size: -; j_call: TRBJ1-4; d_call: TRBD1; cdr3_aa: CASSLGQGYSTNEKLFF; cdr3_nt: TGCGCCAGCAGCTTGGGACAGGGGTATTCAACTAATGAAAAACTGTTTTTT
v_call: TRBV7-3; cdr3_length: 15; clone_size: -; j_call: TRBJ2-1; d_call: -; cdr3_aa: CASSIAGSSYNEQFF; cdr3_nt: TGTGCCAGCAGCATAGCCGGCAGCTCCTACAATGAGCAGTTCTTC
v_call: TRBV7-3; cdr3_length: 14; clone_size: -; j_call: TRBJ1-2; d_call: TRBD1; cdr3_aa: CASGPGGLNYGYTF; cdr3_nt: TGTGCCAGCGGGCCAGGGGGCCTTAACTATGGCTACACCTTC
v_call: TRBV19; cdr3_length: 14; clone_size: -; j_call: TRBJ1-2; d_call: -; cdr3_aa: CASSPGRPNYGYTF; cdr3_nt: TGTGCCAGTAGTCCCGGGAGACCTAACTATGGCTACACCTTC
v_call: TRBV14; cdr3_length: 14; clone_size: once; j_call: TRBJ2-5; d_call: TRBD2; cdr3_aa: CASSVASGALTQYF; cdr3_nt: TGTGCCAGCAGCGTGGCTAGCGGGGCCTTAACCCAGTACTTC
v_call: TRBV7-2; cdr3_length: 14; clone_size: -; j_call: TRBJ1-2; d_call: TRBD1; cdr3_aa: CASSLTGGNYGYTF; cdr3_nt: TGTGCCAGCAGCTTAACAGGGGGAAACTATGGCTACACCTTC
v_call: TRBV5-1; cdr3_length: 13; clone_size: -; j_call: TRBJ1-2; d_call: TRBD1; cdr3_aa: CASSLSTGEGYTF; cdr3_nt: TGCGCCAGCAGCTTGTCGACAGGGGAAGGCTACACCTTC
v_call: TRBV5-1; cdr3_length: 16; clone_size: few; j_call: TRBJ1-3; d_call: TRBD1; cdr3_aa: CASSLWTGNSGNTIYF; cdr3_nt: TGCGCCAGCAGCTTGTGGACAGGCAACTCTGGAAACACCATATATTTT
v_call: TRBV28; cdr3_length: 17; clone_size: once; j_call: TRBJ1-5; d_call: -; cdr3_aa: CASSLIGQGYSNQPQHF; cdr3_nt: TGTGCCAGCAGTTTAATAGGGCAGGGTTATAGCAATCAGCCCCAGCATTTT
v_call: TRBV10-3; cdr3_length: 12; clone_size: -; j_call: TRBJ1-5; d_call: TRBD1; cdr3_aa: CASRTGGQPQHF; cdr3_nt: TGTGCCTCTCGGACAGGGGGTCAGCCCCAGCATTTT
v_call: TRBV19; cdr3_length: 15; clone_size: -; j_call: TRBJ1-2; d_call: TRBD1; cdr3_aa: CASSNPTGANYGYTF; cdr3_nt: TGTGCCAGTAGTAATCCCACAGGGGCAAACTATGGCTACACCTTC
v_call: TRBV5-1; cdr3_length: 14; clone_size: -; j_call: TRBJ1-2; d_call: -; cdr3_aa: CASSLAGLNYGYTF; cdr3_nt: TGCGCCAGCAGCTTGGCTGGCCTAAACTATGGCTACACCTTC
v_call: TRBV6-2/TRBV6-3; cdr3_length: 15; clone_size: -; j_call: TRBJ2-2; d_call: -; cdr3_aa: CASSYSISGPGELFF; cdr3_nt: TGTGCCAGCAGTTACTCGATTTCAGGGCCCGGGGAGCTGTTTTTT
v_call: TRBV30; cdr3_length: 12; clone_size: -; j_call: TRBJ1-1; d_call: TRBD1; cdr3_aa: CAWSQGVGGAFF; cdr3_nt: TGTGCCTGGTCGCAGGGGGTGGGGGGAGCTTTCTTT
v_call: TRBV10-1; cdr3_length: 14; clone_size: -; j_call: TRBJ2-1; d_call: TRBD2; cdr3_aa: CASTNSGTPLEQFF; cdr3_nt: TGCGCCAGCACAAATAGCGGGACTCCCCTTGAGCAGTTCTTC
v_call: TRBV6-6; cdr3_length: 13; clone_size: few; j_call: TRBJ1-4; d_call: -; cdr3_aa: CASSLDWVEKLFF; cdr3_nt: TGTGCCAGCAGTCTAGATTGGGTTGAAAAACTGTTTTTT
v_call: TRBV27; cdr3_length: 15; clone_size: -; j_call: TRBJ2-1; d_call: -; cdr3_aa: CASSPRETNYNEQFF; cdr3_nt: TGTGCCAGCAGTCCTCGGGAAACCAACTACAATGAGCAGTTCTTC
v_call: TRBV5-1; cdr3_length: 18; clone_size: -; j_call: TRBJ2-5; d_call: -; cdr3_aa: CASSLAGVMLGNRETQYF; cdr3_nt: TGCGCCAGCAGCTTGGCTGGTGTGATGCTGGGCAACCGGGAGACCCAGTACTTC
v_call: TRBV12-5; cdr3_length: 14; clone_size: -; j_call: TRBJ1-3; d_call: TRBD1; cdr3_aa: CASGPGQGVDTIYF; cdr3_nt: TGTGCTAGTGGTCCAGGACAGGGCGTAGACACCATATATTTT
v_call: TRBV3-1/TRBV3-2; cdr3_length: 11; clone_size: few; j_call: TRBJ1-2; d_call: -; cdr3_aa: CASSQSRDYTF; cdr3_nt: TGTGCCAGCAGCCAATCGCGGGACTACACCTTC
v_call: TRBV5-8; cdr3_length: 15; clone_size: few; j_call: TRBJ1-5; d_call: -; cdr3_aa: CASSLEGRRSQPQHF; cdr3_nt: TGTGCCAGCAGCTTGGAGGGGCGCAGGAGTCAGCCCCAGCATTTT
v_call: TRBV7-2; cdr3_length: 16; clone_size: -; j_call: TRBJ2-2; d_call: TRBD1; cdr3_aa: CASSFSDRANTGELFF; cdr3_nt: TGTGCCAGCAGCTTCTCGGACAGGGCGAACACCGGGGAGCTGTTTTTT
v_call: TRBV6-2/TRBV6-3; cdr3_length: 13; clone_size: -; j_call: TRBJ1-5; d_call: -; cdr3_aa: CASSVGSNQPQHF; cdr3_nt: TGTGCCAGCAGTGTCGGGAGCAATCAGCCCCAGCATTTT
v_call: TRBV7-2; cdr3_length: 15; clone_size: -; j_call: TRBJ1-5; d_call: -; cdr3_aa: CASSSPTPSNQPQHF; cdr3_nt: TGTGCCAGCAGCTCCCCGACACCAAGCAATCAGCCCCAGCATTTT